The entry below describes one T cell receptor beta chain. The target antigen is unknown. V lost 2 bases and J 10 bases, leaving 30 bases between the germline ends. The CDR3 totals 20 residues. Germline CDR1 is MNHEY and CDR2 is SMNVEV (reference sequence). The sample originates from a study of OX40 agonist ivuxolimab in advanced cancers. The overall study: Dose-escalation patients' cancers were hepatocellular carcinoma, melanoma, renal cell or head and neck cancer.

Study-wide points: Normalized T-cell clonal expansion was also low in a subset of nonresponders.

This table comes from immunoSEQ multiplex PCR, and its TCRdb copy is limited to in-frame clones, with some not included. Of 45,000 to 55,000 clones in the sample, roughly four fifths were seen once. The sequence was obtained from an adult with an advanced solid tumor such as melanoma, head and neck, liver or kidney cancer. The chain couples TRBV27 to TRBJ1-6; possibly TRBD1 for D (6 bases). The material sequenced was CD4+ or CD8+ T cells sorted from blood, taken in a trial of the OX40 agonist ivuxolimab. The DNA of the CDR3 is TGTGCCAGCAGTTTAGTCTTACGGCGGAGTATAGCAGGGGTTAGGTCACCCCTCCACTTT. This encodes CASSLVLRRSIAGVRSPLHF.